Only a few counts were recorded for the clone carrying this TCR beta chain. This specimen belongs to a study of blood T cell repertoires in COVID-19. Turning to the study itself: Researchers got acute and convalescent COVID-19 samples from the United States, Italy and Spain. PBMCs, B-cell-depleted T cells, or T cells provided the cDNA or gDNA that made up the material.

CDR1 is LGHNA and CDR2 is YSLEER in the germline V gene. V lost 0 bases to trimming and J lost 5 bases, with 10 bases between them. This CDR3 region has 15 residues. In the original analysis: Reference gene primer amplification gave nucleated cell count estimates. TCRdb's table, derived via immunoSEQ multiplex PCR, lists solely in-frame clones and lacks some. For V, J and clone size, that table is used; D and trimming come from the DNA. The sample includes under 200,000 clones, roughly nine tenths of them seen just once. The sequencing input was peripheral blood. The TCR comes from a woman aged 80 or over in a cohort sampled during active or convalescent COVID-19. The chain has TRBV4-3 and TRBJ1-4; maybe TRBD1 (5 bases). The DNA of the CDR3 is TGCGCCAGCAGCCAAGATAGGCAGGGAAATGAAAAACTGTTTTTT. This sequence encodes CASSQDRQGNEKLFF.